This TCR beta chain was identified during a study of T cell responses to AZD1222 COVID-19 vaccine. The data were produced by immunoSEQ multiplex PCR, yet TCRdb's version contains in-frame clones alone and is incomplete. This sample has around 140,000 clones, with 80% to 90% found just once. The ends lost 4 bases at V and 6 bases at J; junction bases unmatched: 3. The V gene's germline CDR1 is SGHRS and CDR2 YFSETQ. The CDR3 is made up of 14 amino acids. The receptor was derived from an adult in good health. Sequencing was performed on peripheral blood, taken on day 0 of AZD1222 vaccination. The V call is TRBV5-1, the J call TRBJ2-5, with 13 bases aligning to TRBD2. The CDR3 loop reads CASSRTSGRQTQYF. In DNA form, the CDR3 reads TGCGCCAGCAGCAGGACTAGCGGGAGACAGACCCAGTACTTC.